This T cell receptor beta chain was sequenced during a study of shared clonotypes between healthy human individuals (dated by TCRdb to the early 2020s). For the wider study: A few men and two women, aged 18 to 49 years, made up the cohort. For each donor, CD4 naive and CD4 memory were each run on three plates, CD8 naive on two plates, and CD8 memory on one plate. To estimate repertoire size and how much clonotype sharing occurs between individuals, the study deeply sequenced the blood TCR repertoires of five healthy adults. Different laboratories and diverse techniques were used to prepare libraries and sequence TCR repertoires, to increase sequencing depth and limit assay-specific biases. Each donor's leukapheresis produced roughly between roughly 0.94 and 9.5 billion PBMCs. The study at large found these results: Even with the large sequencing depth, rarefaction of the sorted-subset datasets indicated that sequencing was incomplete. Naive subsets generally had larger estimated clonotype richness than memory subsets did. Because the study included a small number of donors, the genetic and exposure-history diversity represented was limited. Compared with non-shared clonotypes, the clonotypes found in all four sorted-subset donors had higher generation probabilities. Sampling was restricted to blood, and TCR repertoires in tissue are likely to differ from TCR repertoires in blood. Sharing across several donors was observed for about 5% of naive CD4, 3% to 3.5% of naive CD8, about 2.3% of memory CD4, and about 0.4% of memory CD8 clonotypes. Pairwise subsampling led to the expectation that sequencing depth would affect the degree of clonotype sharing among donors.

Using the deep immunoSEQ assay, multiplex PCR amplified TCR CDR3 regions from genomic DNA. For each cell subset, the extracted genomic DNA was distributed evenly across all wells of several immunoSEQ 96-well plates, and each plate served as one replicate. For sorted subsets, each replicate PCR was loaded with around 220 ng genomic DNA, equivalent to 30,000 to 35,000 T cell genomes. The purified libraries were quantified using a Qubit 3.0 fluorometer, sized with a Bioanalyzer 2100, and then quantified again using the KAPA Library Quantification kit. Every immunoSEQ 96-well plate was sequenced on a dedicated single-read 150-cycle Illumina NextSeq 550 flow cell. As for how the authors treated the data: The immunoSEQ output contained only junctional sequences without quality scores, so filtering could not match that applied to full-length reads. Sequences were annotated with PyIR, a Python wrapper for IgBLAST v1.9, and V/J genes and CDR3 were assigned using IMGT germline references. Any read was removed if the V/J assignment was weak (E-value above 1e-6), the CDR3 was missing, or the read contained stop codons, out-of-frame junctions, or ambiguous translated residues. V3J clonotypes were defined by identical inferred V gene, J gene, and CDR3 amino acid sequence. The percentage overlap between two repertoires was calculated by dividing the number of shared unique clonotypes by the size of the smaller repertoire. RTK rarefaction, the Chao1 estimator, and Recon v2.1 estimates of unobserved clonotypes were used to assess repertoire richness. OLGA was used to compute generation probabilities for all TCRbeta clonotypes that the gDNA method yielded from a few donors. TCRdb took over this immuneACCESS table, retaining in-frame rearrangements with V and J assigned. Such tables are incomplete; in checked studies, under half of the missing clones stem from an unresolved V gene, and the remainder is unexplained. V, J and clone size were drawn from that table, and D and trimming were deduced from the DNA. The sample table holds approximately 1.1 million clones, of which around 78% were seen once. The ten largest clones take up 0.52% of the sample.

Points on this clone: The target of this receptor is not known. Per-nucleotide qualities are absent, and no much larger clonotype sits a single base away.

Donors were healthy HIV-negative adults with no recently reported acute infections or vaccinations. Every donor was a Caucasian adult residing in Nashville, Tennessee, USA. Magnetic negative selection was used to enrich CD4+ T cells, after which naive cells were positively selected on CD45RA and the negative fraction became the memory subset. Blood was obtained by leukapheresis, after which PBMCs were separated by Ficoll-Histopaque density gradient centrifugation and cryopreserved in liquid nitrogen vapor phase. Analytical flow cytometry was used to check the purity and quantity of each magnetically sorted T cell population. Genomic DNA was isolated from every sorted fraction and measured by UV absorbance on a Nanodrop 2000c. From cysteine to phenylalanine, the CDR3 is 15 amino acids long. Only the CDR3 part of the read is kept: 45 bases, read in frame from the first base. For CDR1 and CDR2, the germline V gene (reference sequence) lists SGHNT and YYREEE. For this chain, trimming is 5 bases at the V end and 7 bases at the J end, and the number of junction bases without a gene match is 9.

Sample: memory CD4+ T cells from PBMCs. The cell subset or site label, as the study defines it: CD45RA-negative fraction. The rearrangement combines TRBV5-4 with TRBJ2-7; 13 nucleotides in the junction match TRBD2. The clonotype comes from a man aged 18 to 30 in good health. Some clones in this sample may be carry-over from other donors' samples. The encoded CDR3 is CASSLTSGRAGEQYF. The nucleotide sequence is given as TGTGCCAGCAGTCTAACTAGCGGGAGGGCCGGTGAGCAGTACTTC.